Below are 24 T cell receptor beta chains sequenced from a single sample in a study of blood T cell repertoires in COVID-19. Sequencing used immunoSEQ multiplex PCR; TCRdb keeps in-frame clones, though not all of them. The data hold 130,000 to 150,000 clones, with around 84% observed a single time. The sample comprised PBMCs or T cells enriched from blood (not recorded which). The receptors come from a woman aged 45-60 years who had been exposed to COVID-19.

This rearrangement joins TRBV12-3 or TRBV12-4 to TRBJ2-1; tentatively, D is TRBD2 (6 bases). The CDR3 has 12 residues. V gave up 7 bases and J gave up 5 bases, with 9 bases separating them. The CDR3 protein is CASIGGNNEQFF. CDR3 sequence (DNA): TGTGCCAGCATTGGGGGGAACAATGAGCAGTTCTTC.

As for this clone: Other DNA sequences in this specimen translate into the identical CDR3. In DNA, the CDR3 is TGTGCCAGCAGCTTGGGTCGGGGACAGCCCCAGCATTTT. Encoded protein: CASSLGRGQPQHF. The chain recombines TRBV5-4 with TRBJ1-5; D unclear. The CDR3 is 13 residues long. Trimming removed 0 bases at V and 7 bases at J, with 8 bases between. Germline CDR1 and CDR2: SGHNT and YYREEE (reference sequence).

The chain combines TRBV6-6 with TRBJ2-2, with D maybe TRBD1 (6 bases). The V end was cut by 7 bases, the J end by 7 bases, with 13 bases between. The CDR3 is 13 amino acids. Per the germline V gene, CDR1 is MNHNY and CDR2 is SVGAGI (reference sequence). The CDR3 loop is CASKTGSGGELFF. Here the CDR3 DNA reads TGTGCCAGCAAAACAGGGTCAGGCGGGGAGCTGTTTTTT.

This rearrangement joins TRBV27 to TRBJ2-1, with D uncertain. Germline-derived CDR1 and CDR2 are MNHEY and SMNVEV (reference sequence). Trimming cost V 4 bases and J 4 bases, with 11 bases left between them. The CDR3 extends over 14 amino acids. The chain's CDR3 is CASSYTRPYNEQFF. CDR3 sequence (DNA): TGTGCCAGCAGTTATACCAGGCCTTACAATGAGCAGTTCTTC.

The DNA of the CDR3 is TGTGCCACCAGTTTGCCAGGTAAACGAGGAAACACCATATATTTT. Residues: CATSLPGKRGNTIYF. The V gene is TRBV24-1, the J gene TRBJ1-3; no definite D call. V dropped 6 bases and J dropped 4 bases, with 15 bases sitting between them. CDR3 length equals 15 residues. Germline CDR1 and CDR2: KGHDR and SFDVKD.

The rearrangement links TRBV7-2 to TRBJ2-7, with TRBD2 identical over 7 bases. J was trimmed by 0 bases and V by 4 bases; bases with no gene match: 3. Germline V gene sequence: CDR1 SGHTA, CDR2 FQGNSA. CDR3 length: 14 residues. CDR3 loop: CASSSGGSSYEQYF. The CDR3 DNA reads as TGTGCCAGCAGCTCCGGGGGGAGCTCCTACGAGCAGTACTTC. The full variable domain, with the rest looked up from reference TRBV7-2 and TRBJ2-7, is GAGVSQSPSNKVTEKGKDVELRCDPISGHTALYWYRQSLGQGLEFLIYFQGNSAPDKSGLPSDRFSAERTGGSVSTLTIQRTQQEDSAVYLCASSSGGSSYEQYFGPGTRLTVT.

This clone was observed once. V is TRBV5-1 and J is TRBJ2-1; 9 bases are shared with TRBD2. The germline V gene has CDR1 SGHRS and CDR2 YFSETQ. Trimming at V came to 4 bases and at J to 8 bases, leaving 10 bases not matched to a gene. The CDR3 runs to 15 residues. CDR3 amino acids: CASSPRGGLVHEQFF. The CDR3 DNA reads TGCGCCAGCAGCCCGCGGGGGGGATTAGTCCATGAGCAGTTCTTC.

The V gene is TRBV7-2, the J gene TRBJ1-1; D might be TRBD1 (6 bases). Germline loops: CDR1 SGHTA, CDR2 FQGNSA. With 3 bases removed from V and 3 bases from J, the gap between germline ends came to 11 bases. CDR3 length equals 14 residues. The CDR3 region is CASSFSDRYTEAFF. The CDR3 DNA reads as TGTGCCAGCAGCTTCAGTGACAGGTACACTGAAGCTTTCTTT.

CDR3 loop: CASSLYGTGSLNTEAFF. The CDR3 DNA reads TGTGCCAGCAGCTTGTACGGGACAGGGAGCCTCAACACTGAAGCTTTCTTT. The rearrangement uses TRBV5-6 and TRBJ1-1, with 9 positions matching TRBD1. CDR1 and CDR2 from the germline V gene are SGHDT and YYEEEE. V shed 1 base, J shed 2 bases, and the junction held 9 bases outside the gene matches. The CDR3 consists of 17 residues.

The chain links TRBV24-1 to TRBJ1-2; D gene unclear. Deletions cut 4 bases from V and 5 bases from J, with 13 bases between. The CDR3 consists of 14 residues. From germline, CDR1 is KGHDR and CDR2 SFDVKD. The CDR3, as DNA: TGTGCCACCAGTGACCCTCGTTTAGTATATGGCTACACCTTC. It yields the protein CATSDPRLVYGYTF.

This sequence joins TRBV7-9 and TRBJ2-7; 8 bases align to TRBD2. Germline V CDR1 and CDR2: SEHNR, FQNEAQ (reference sequence). This CDR3 contains 17 residues. The V and J ends lost 0 bases and 6 bases, in that order; junction bases with no gene match: 13. Here the CDR3 DNA reads TGTGCCAGCAGCTTAGCCGAGACCGGGACTAGATCCCCCGAGCAGTACTTC. This sequence encodes CASSLAETGTRSPEQYF.

The rearrangement links TRBV27 to TRBJ2-5; 9 positions match TRBD2. Per germline, CDR1 MNHEY and CDR2 SMNVEV (reference sequence). The CDR3 extends over 14 amino acids. The trim removed 6 bases at V and 7 bases at J, leaving 9 bases unmatched. Here the CDR3 reads CASSPLREGGTQYF. The CDR3 coding sequence is TGTGCCAGCAGCCCCCTGCGGGAGGGCGGGACCCAGTACTTC.

The chain recombines TRBV6-5 with TRBJ1-5; the match to TRBD1 covers 8 bases. Germline V gives CDR1 MNHEY, CDR2 SVGAGI. Germline trimming cut 2 bases from V and 5 bases from J; bases unmatched to any gene: 5. The length of the CDR3 is 15 residues. The CDR3 region is CASSYLQGDDQPQHF. CDR3 sequence (DNA): TGTGCCAGCAGTTACCTACAGGGGGATGATCAGCCCCAGCATTTT.

This chain connects TRBV29-1 to TRBJ1-3; possibly TRBD1 for D (5 bases). This CDR3 comprises 12 residues. Deletions cut 4 bases from V and 4 bases from J, with 8 bases between. Germline V lookup: CDR1 SQVTM, CDR2 ANQGSEA. For the CDR3, the DNA is TGCAGCGTTGGGACACAGGGAAACACCATATATTTT. This encodes CSVGTQGNTIYF.

The chain uses TRBV7-9 and TRBJ1-1; the D gene is possibly TRBD1 (6 bases). Germline V gene data show CDR1 as SEHNR and CDR2 as FQNEAQ (reference sequence). The V gene lost 5 bases and the J gene lost 1 base, with 8 bases spanning the gap. The CDR3 sequence is 13 residues long. In DNA form, the CDR3 reads TGTGCCAGCAGCGGACAGCCGAACACTGAAGCTTTCTTT. Encoded protein: CASSGQPNTEAFF.

The chain couples TRBV5-1 to TRBJ2-3, with 8 bases matching TRBD1. The CDR3 runs 14 residues. V shed 4 bases and J 4 bases; nucleotides not matched to a gene: 5. Germline values: CDR1 SGHRS, CDR2 YFSETQ. CDR3 DNA sequence: TGCGCCAGCAGCCCCAGGGGGCGCGCAGATACGCAGTATTTT. Its translation is CASSPRGRADTQYF.

The chain recombines TRBV5-4 with TRBJ1-6, with a weak D call TRBD1 (5 bases). Per the germline V gene, CDR1 is SGHNT and CDR2 is YYREEE (reference sequence). The V gene lost 3 bases and the J gene lost 14 bases, with 15 bases spanning the gap. CDR3 length: 13 amino acids. The CDR3 sequence: CASSSRETGALHF. The CDR3 bases are TGTGCCAGCAGCTCCCGCGAGACGGGGGCCCTCCACTTT.

This rearrangement joins TRBV9 to TRBJ1-2; D perhaps matches TRBD1 (6 bases). With 0 bases removed from V and 4 bases from J, the gap between germline ends came to 16 bases. CDR1 SGDLS and CDR2 YYNGEE come from the germline V gene. The CDR3 spans 16 residues. This CDR3 is CASSVDPGQRGYGYTF. CDR3 sequence (DNA): TGTGCCAGCAGCGTAGACCCGGGACAAAGGGGCTATGGCTACACCTTC.

The gene calls are TRBV29-1 and TRBJ1-2; possibly TRBD1 for D (6 bases). This CDR3 is 13 amino acids long. Germline CDR1 reads SQVTM; CDR2 reads ANQGSEA. Trimming left V 8 bases short and J 0 bases short, with 13 bases between. CDR3 sequence reads: CSITGKANYGYTF. The CDR3 nucleotides read TGCAGCATCACAGGGAAGGCTAACTATGGCTACACCTTC.

The chain links TRBV5-6 to TRBJ2-7; D unresolved. Deletions cut 0 bases from V and 4 bases from J, with 8 bases between. Germline lookup yields CDR1 SGHDT and CDR2 YYEEEE. The CDR3 is 13 residues long. CDR3 region: CASSLGLLYEQYF. CDR3 nucleotide sequence: TGTGCCAGCAGCTTGGGACTCCTTTACGAGCAGTACTTC.

This clone was seen a single time. The chain recombines TRBV29-1 with TRBJ2-1; D might be TRBD2 (6 bases). Per germline, CDR1 SQVTM and CDR2 ANQGSEA. The CDR3 consists of 10 residues. V was clipped by 7 bases and J by 7 bases, with 8 bases between them. DNA of the CDR3: TGCAGCGCTGGGGGGAATGAGCAGTTCTTC. Encoded protein: CSAGGNEQFF.

This clone was seen a single time. The chain uses TRBV9 and TRBJ1-2, with a possible D match to TRBD1 (5 bases). V lost 3 bases, J lost 2 bases, and 20 bases lay in between. The germline CDR1 and CDR2 sequences are SGDLS and YYNGEE. The CDR3 is 17 residues long. The CDR3 DNA reads as TGTGCCAGCAGCGCCTTTACGCAGGGAAAGAGCAACTATGGCTACACCTTC. It codes for CASSAFTQGKSNYGYTF.

The rearrangement uses TRBV5-4 and TRBJ2-4; D is possibly TRBD2 (5 bases). Trimming pared 0 bases from V and 6 bases from J, leaving 16 bases between. This CDR3 is 16 amino acids long. Germline V gene sequence: CDR1 SGHNT, CDR2 YYREEE (reference sequence). The CDR3 sequence: CASSLEVGRRGNIQYF. The DNA of the CDR3 is TGTGCCAGCAGCTTGGAAGTAGGGCGCCGGGGAAACATTCAGTACTTC.

The chain combines TRBV5-4 with TRBJ1-6; TRBD1 matches 9 bases. CDR1 is SGHNT, CDR2 YYREEE, per germline (reference sequence). Unmatched junction bases numbered 2, after V lost 0 bases and J lost 7 bases. The CDR3 covers 15 residues. The CDR3 DNA reads as TGTGCCAGCAGCTTGGCCGGGACAGGGAATTCACCCCTCCACTTT. Its protein product is CASSLAGTGNSPLHF. Complete variable domain (other parts from reference TRBV5-4 and TRBJ1-6): ETGVTQSPTHLIKTRGQQVTLRCSSQSGHNTVSWYQQALGQGPQFIFQYYREEENGRGNFPPRFSGLQFPNYSSELNVNALELDDSALYLCASSLAGTGNSPLHFGNGTRLTVT.